Listed below are T cell receptor beta chains from one sample, sequenced in a study of shared clonotypes between healthy human individuals. Produced via immunoSEQ multiplex PCR; TCRdb's table is partial and in-frame only. The sample shows approximately 2.1 million clones, 85% to 95% of them seen only once. Sequences were obtained from naive CD4+ T cells from PBMCs. The receptors were sampled from a man aged 18 to 29 in good health. Some clones in this sample may be carry-over from other donors' samples. Both conserved end residues are part of each CDR3. Fields, in order: V gene, J gene, D gene, clone size, CDR3 DNA, CDR3 protein. D genes are given only for firm matches. Clone size is stated in some rows and not others, as once, few, many or a class when expanded.

TRBV5-1	TRBJ2-1	.	.	TGCGCCAGCAGCTCTACGGTGCAAGGTGAGCAGTTCTTC	CASSSTVQGEQFF
TRBV5-1	TRBJ2-5	.	.	TGCGCCAGCAGCATGGAGGGAGAGACCCAGTACTTC	CASSMEGETQYF
TRBV6-6	TRBJ2-3	TRBD1	.	TGTGCCAGCAGACCTCCGGGACAGGGGGGTGATACGCAGTATTTT	CASRPPGQGGDTQYF
TRBV5-1	TRBJ1-3	.	.	TGCGCCAGCAGCTTGGACAGAGGAAACACCATATATTTT	CASSLDRGNTIYF
TRBV29-1	TRBJ2-7	TRBD2	.	TGCAGCGTTGTTAAAGGGGTGACTAGCGGCTACGAGCAGTACTTC	CSVVKGVTSGYEQYF
TRBV18	TRBJ1-1	.	.	TGTGCCAGCTCACCATCTGGTGCTCGGAACACTGAAGCTTTCTTT	CASSPSGARNTEAFF
TRBV28	TRBJ2-2	.	.	TGTGCCAGCAGTTCGGGACGGGCCCCGGCTAGCCCCGGGGAGCTGTTTTTT	CASSSGRAPASPGELFF
TRBV5-1	TRBJ2-6	TRBD2	.	TGCGCCAGCAGCCCCGAACGGGGGGGCGGAGGGGCCAACGTCCTGACTTTC	CASSPERGGGGANVLTF
TRBV5-5	TRBJ2-7	TRBD1	.	TGTGCCAGCAGCCCTCCGGGACAGGGACTTTACGAGCAGTACTTC	CASSPPGQGLYEQYF
TRBV7-3	TRBJ2-7	.	.	TGTGCCAGCAGTCAACGGGGGTCGGACGAGCAGTACTTC	CASSQRGSDEQYF
TRBV25-1	TRBJ2-1	TRBD1	.	TGTGCCAGCATCGGACCAAGACAGGGGTCCTACAATGAGCAGTTCTTC	CASIGPRQGSYNEQFF
TRBV5-4	TRBJ2-7	.	few	TGTGCCAGCAGCCTCCCCGGGACTGGCTCCTACGAGCAGTACTTC	CASSLPGTGSYEQYF
TRBV29-1	TRBJ1-1	TRBD1	.	TGCAGCGCCCTGGGACAGCAGAACACTGAAGCTTTCTTT	CSALGQQNTEAFF
TRBV6-5	TRBJ1-5	TRBD1	few	TGTGCCAGCAGTGACCGGGACAGGGTAACCCAGCATTTT	CASSDRDRVTQHF
TRBV11-2	TRBJ2-7	.	.	TGTGCCAGCAGCTTATCGGCAGGGCAATCCTACGAGCAGTACTTC	CASSLSAGQSYEQYF
TRBV19	TRBJ2-5	TRBD1	.	TGTGCCAGTAGTATAGCAGGGGGCAGCGGGACCCAGTACTTC	CASSIAGGSGTQYF
TRBV29-1	TRBJ1-1	TRBD1	.	TGCAGCGTTGAAACACAGGGGGCCCTGAACACTGAAGCTTTCTTT	CSVETQGALNTEAFF
TRBV27	TRBJ2-5	.	.	TGTGCCAGCAGACCCGGGACTTTATACTCCCAAGAGACCCAGTACTTC	CASRPGTLYSQETQYF
TRBV5-4	TRBJ1-5	TRBD1	.	TGTGCCAGCAGCGTAGGGGGCGCGATAGGTCAGCCCCAGCATTTT	CASSVGGAIGQPQHF
TRBV5-1	TRBJ1-4	TRBD1	.	TGCGCCAGCAGACCCACGACAGGGCAGGATGAAAAACTGTTTTTT	CASRPTTGQDEKLFF
TRBV14	TRBJ1-2	.	once	TGTGCCAGCAGCCAATCACAGGGTCTTGGCTACACCTTC	CASSQSQGLGYTF
TRBV28	TRBJ1-5	.	.	TGTGCCAGCAGTTTATTCCCCCGGGACAATCAGCCCCAGCATTTT	CASSLFPRDNQPQHF
TRBV6-1	TRBJ1-2	.	.	TGTGCCAGCAGTGATGTGGGTGGCACTACCAACTATGGCTACACCTTC	CASSDVGGTTNYGYTF
TRBV12-2	TRBJ1-2	.	.	TGTGCAAGTCGCTCGAAGACAGGTGCTAACTATGGCTACACCTTC	CASRSKTGANYGYTF
TRBV5-1	TRBJ1-1	.	.	TGCGCCAGCAGCTTCGGCGGGGGGAGAGGTGAAGCTTTCTTT	CASSFGGGRGEAFF
TRBV7-9	TRBJ2-1	TRBD2	.	TGTGCCAGCAGCTTTCAAGCGGGACTGAATGAGCAGTTCTTC	CASSFQAGLNEQFF
TRBV28	TRBJ2-7	TRBD1	.	TGTGCCAGCAGTCCCCCCCGCAGGGGGCAATACGAGCAGTACTTC	CASSPPRRGQYEQYF
TRBV10-1	TRBJ1-1	.	few	TGCGCCAGCAGTGAGATGTCGAACACTGAAGCTTTCTTT	CASSEMSNTEAFF
TRBV10-3	TRBJ2-1	TRBD1	.	TGTGCCATCAGCCCATGGACAGGGCAGATTAGGAATGAGCAGTTCTTC	CAISPWTGQIRNEQFF
TRBV27	TRBJ1-2	TRBD1	.	TGTGCCAGCAGAAGGGGACAGGGGGATGGCTACACCTTC	CASRRGQGDGYTF
TRBV18	TRBJ2-2	.	.	TGTGCCAGCTCTCGACAGAACACCGGGGAGCTGTTTTTT	CASSRQNTGELFF
TRBV14	TRBJ2-5	TRBD1	once	TGTGCCAGCAGCCAACGGGGACAGGCGGAGACCCAGTACTTC	CASSQRGQAETQYF
TRBV6-1	TRBJ2-7	.	.	TGTGCCAGCAGTGCCGAATACGATCAGGGGAAGCCGTACCAGTACTTC	CASSAEYDQGKPYQYF
TRBV28	TRBJ1-3	.	.	TGTGCCAGCAGTTCGCCTAGGGTTCTCGGAAACACCATATATTTT	CASSSPRVLGNTIYF
TRBV6-5	TRBJ2-5	TRBD2	.	TGTGCCAGCAGTTACGGTCTGGGAGGGTGGTCAGAGACCCAGTACTTC	CASSYGLGGWSETQYF
TRBV10-3	TRBJ2-3	TRBD2	.	TGTGCCATCAAGGTGGGAGGGGTCACAGATACGCAGTATTTT	CAIKVGGVTDTQYF
TRBV28	TRBJ1-2	.	.	TGTGCCAGCAACGGTGGCTATGGCTACACCTTC	CASNGGYGYTF
TRBV29-1	TRBJ2-3	TRBD2	.	TGCAGCGTCTCCGGGACTAGCGGGAGAAAACCTAGCACAGATACGCAGTATTTT	CSVSGTSGRKPSTDTQYF
TRBV18	TRBJ1-2	.	once	TGTGCCAGCCCACCCGACGGCGGATATGGCTACACCTTC	CASPPDGGYGYTF
TRBV9	TRBJ2-1	.	.	TGTGCCAGCAGCGTAGCGGTAAGCAGCTCCTACAATGAGCAGTTCTTC	CASSVAVSSSYNEQFF
TRBV15	TRBJ1-1	.	.	TGTGCCACCAGCAGGGGCGGGACGGCGAACACTGAAGCTTTCTTT	CATSRGGTANTEAFF
TRBV4-3	TRBJ2-7	TRBD2	.	TGCGCCAGCAGCCAAGCTAGGGGGAGGACTAGCGAATACGAGCAGTACTTC	CASSQARGRTSEYEQYF
TRBV7-2	TRBJ2-3	.	.	TGTGCCAGCAGCTTAGAAGGTCTTTGGGCCAGTGGGGATACGCAGTATTTT	CASSLEGLWASGDTQYF
TRBV7-9	TRBJ2-1	TRBD2	.	TGTGCCCCCGGGGGGAGCGGCACCTACAATGAGCAGTTCTTC	CAPGGSGTYNEQFF
TRBV25-1	TRBJ2-1	.	.	TGTGCCACCAAGAGGGGGGAATCTGAGCAGTTCTTC	CATKRGESEQFF
TRBV10-1	TRBJ2-7	.	.	TGCGCCAGCAGTGAGTCGCAGGGAGAGGGGAAGTACTTC	CASSESQGEGKYF
TRBV9	TRBJ1-1	.	.	TGTGCCAGCAGCGTAGCTCTGGCCGGGACAGAAGCTTTCTTT	CASSVALAGTEAFF
TRBV29-1	TRBJ1-1	.	few	TGCAGCGCCCCGACAGTTACGAACACTGAAGCTTTCTTT	CSAPTVTNTEAFF
TRBV11-3	TRBJ2-1	.	.	TGTGCCAGCAGCTTCGGGGTTGGGTTAGCAAACAATGAGCAGTTCTTC	CASSFGVGLANNEQFF
TRBV5-1	TRBJ2-5	TRBD2	.	TGCGCCAGCAGCTTGGCCGTAATAGCGGGAGAAGAGACCCAGTACTTC	CASSLAVIAGEETQYF
TRBV11-2	TRBJ2-5	.	.	TGTGCCAGCAGCTCCCTTCGGGGTTCATCAGAGACCCAGTACTTC	CASSSLRGSSETQYF
TRBV7-9	TRBJ2-1	TRBD1	.	TGTGCCAGCAGCTTAGACCGGGGACAGGGGGACAAAAAGCAGTTCTTC	CASSLDRGQGDKKQFF
TRBV7-9	TRBJ2-5	.	once	TGTGCCAGCAGCTTAATGACGCAGGGGGAGACCCAGTACTTC	CASSLMTQGETQYF